The 15 T cell receptor beta chains presented below share a single source sample, sequenced in a study of T cell clonality in common variable immunodeficiency. Only in-frame clones appear in the TCRdb table, and some are missing; sequencing was by immunoSEQ multiplex PCR. This sample comprises about 28,000 clones, none seen once only. The sample was peripheral blood mononuclear cells. Receptors originate from a person aged 18 to 70 in good health.

This clone came up many times. The sequence runs out 3 residues before the end of the CDR3; the remainder is reconstructed from the germline J gene. The chain couples TRBV29-1 to TRBJ1-4; the match to TRBD1 covers 7 bases. Germline values: CDR1 SQVTM, CDR2 ANQGSEA. With 7 bases clipped from V and 7 bases from J, the junction kept 3 bases outside the gene matches. The CDR3 is made up of 11 amino acids. The CDR3 DNA, read in part, is TGCAGCGGGCAGGGGGGTGAAAAA. Encoded protein: CSGQGGEK. The whole CDR3 reads CSGQGGEKLFF.

This clone has ten or more counts. This chain's CDR3 is CASSPPGQGTAGELFF. The sequenced part of the CDR3 DNA is TGTGCCAGCTCACCTCCGGGACAGGGTACGGCCGGGGAG. The chain has TRBV18 and TRBJ2-2, with 9 positions matching TRBD1. Read sequence stops 3 residues before the CDR3 end, and the germline J gene provides the missing end. Germline CDR1 reads KGHSH; CDR2 reads LQKENI. Trimming cost V 3 bases and J 6 bases; bases outside gene matches: 8. This CDR3 region has 16 residues.

This clone was detected ten times or more. The read stops 3 residues short of the end of the CDR3; the missing end is completed from the germline J gene. This chain joins TRBV15 and TRBJ2-7; possibly TRBD2 for D (6 bases). The CDR3 loop spans 13 amino acids. The germline V gene encodes CDR1 LNHNV and CDR2 YYDKDF (reference sequence). V lost 4 bases and J lost 6, with 13 bases in between. CDR3 residues: CATSTQRGGEQYF. Partial CDR3 DNA: TGTGCCACCAGCACTCAGAGGGGAGGCGAG.

This clone has a count of ten or more. The read halts 3 residues ahead of the CDR3 end, with the missing end drawn from the germline J gene. This rearrangement joins TRBV5-6 to TRBJ2-7, with D perhaps TRBD1 (6 bases). The CDR3 has 11 amino acids. CDR1 is SGHDT, CDR2 YYEEEE, per germline. Trimming cost V 4 bases and J 6 bases, with 8 bases left between them. Incomplete CDR3 DNA: TGTGCCAGCAGCCTAGGGGGCGAG. Protein product: CASSLGGE. The entire CDR3 protein is CASSLGGEQYF.

This clone occurred many times. The CDR3 end lies 3 residues beyond the end of the read and is filled in from the germline J gene. The genes are TRBV5-1 and TRBJ2-3; the match to TRBD2 covers 8 bases. CDR3 length: 14 residues. The germline gives CDR1 SGHRS, CDR2 YFSETQ. V was pared by 4 bases and J by 3 bases, with 4 bases of the junction left unmatched. CDR3 region: CASSPGGWTDTQYF. CDR3 DNA, as far as it was read: TGCGCCAGCAGCCCGGGGGGGTGGACAGATACG.

This clone has ten or more counts. The read falls 3 residues short of the CDR3 end, and the missing part is taken from the germline J gene. V usage is TRBV20-1 and J usage is TRBJ2-2, with 11 positions matching TRBD2. This CDR3 region has 14 residues. V gave up 5 bases and J gave up 5 bases; unmatched junction bases: 4. Germline CDR1 and CDR2: DFQATT and SNEGSKA (reference sequence). The sequenced CDR3 bases are TGCAGTGCTCCGTCTAGCGGGGGGACCGGGGAG. Translation: CSAPSSGGTGE. The whole CDR3 protein is CSAPSSGGTGELFF.

This clone was picked up many times. The read stops 3 residues short of the end of the CDR3; the missing end is completed from the germline J gene. V is TRBV7-8 and J is TRBJ1-2, with 7 bases lining up with TRBD1. Germline assignment: CDR1 SGHVS and CDR2 FQNEAQ. This CDR3 region has 15 residues. With 4 bases clipped from V and 4 bases from J, the junction kept 9 bases outside the gene matches. CDR3: CASSSLGQLIYGYTF. CDR3 DNA (partial): TGTGCCAGCAGCTCCCTGGGACAGTTGATCTATGGC.

This clone was counted ten times or more. The read ends 3 residues before the CDR3 terminus; that terminus is restored from the germline J gene. V is TRBV19 and J is TRBJ2-7, with D possibly TRBD1 on 5 matching bases. This CDR3 has 15 residues. Germline CDR1 is LNHDA and CDR2 is SQIVND (reference sequence). V was cut by 1 base and J by 2 bases, with 12 bases left in between. Incomplete CDR3 DNA: TGTGCCAGTAGTATAGTCGCCAGGGAAGCCTACGAG. It specifies CASSIVAREAYE. In full, the CDR3 reads CASSIVAREAYEQYF.

This clone was counted ten times or more. The DNA ends 3 residues before the CDR3 does, and the rest of the CDR3 is filled in from the germline J gene. V usage is TRBV18 and J usage is TRBJ2-1; D is ambiguous. Germline lookup yields CDR1 KGHSH and CDR2 LQKENI. The CDR3 has 15 amino acids. Deletions cut 3 bases from V and 8 bases from J, with 17 bases between. CDR3 sequence reads: CASSPSEVPLDEQFF. The part of the CDR3 DNA that was read is TGTGCCAGCTCACCGAGCGAGGTCCCATTGGATGAG.

At least ten counts were recorded for this clone. The read ends 3 residues early relative to the CDR3; the germline J gene fills the gap. The chain combines TRBV6-2 or TRBV6-3 with TRBJ1-1, with 9 bases fitting TRBD1. The CDR3 is 15 amino acids. J gave up 4 bases and V 7 bases, and 10 bases lay outside the gene matches. CDR1 is MNHEY, CDR2 SVGEGT, per germline. The sequenced CDR3 bases are TGTGCCAGCACCCCCGAACAGGGGGCGAGCACTGAA. Amino acids: CASTPEQGASTE. The whole CDR3 region reads CASTPEQGASTEAFF.

With regard to this clone: With the read ending 3 residues before the CDR3 end, the germline J gene is used to fill in that end. This sequence joins TRBV7-7 and TRBJ2-2, with D possibly TRBD2 on 6 matching bases. Germline loops: CDR1 SSHAT, CDR2 FNYEAQ (reference sequence). The CDR3 sequence is 13 residues long. CDR3 loop: CASGPNPTGELFF. The sequenced part of the CDR3 DNA is TGTGCTAGCGGCCCCAACCCTACCGGGGAG. Combining the CDR3 with reference TRBV7-7 and TRBJ2-2 gives the whole variable domain GAGVSQSPRYKVTKRGQDVTLRCDPISSHATLYWYQQALGQGPEFLTYFNYEAQPDKSGLPSDRFSAERPEGSISTLTIQRTEQRDSAMYRCASGPNPTGELFFGEGSRLTVL.

On this clone itself: The read gets to within 3 residues of the CDR3 end, and the germline J gene fills in the rest. This sequence joins TRBV7-6 and TRBJ2-7; D possibly corresponds to TRBD2 (6 bases). This CDR3 contains 15 residues. CDR1 and CDR2 (germline): SGHVS, FNYEAQ. The germline V and J ends were trimmed by 5 bases and 2 bases, with 16 bases remaining between them. This CDR3 reads CASSQEGGVPYEQYF. CDR3 DNA, as far as it was read: TGTGCCAGCAGCCAAGAAGGAGGGGTGCCCTACGAG.

There are many counts of this clone. The read terminates 3 residues ahead of where the CDR3 ends, so the germline J gene completes it. The chain joins TRBV7-8 to TRBJ1-1, with 7 bases that match TRBD1. The CDR3 loop spans 13 amino acids. V was pared by 4 bases and J by 3 bases, with 2 bases of the junction left unmatched. Germline V gene lookup returns CDR1 SGHVS and CDR2 FQNEAQ. The CDR3 DNA, read in part, is TGTGCCAGCAGCTGGGACAGATACACTGAA. Its translation: CASSWDRYTE. The full CDR3 reads CASSWDRYTEAFF.

Many counts were recorded for this clone. The read gets to within 3 residues of the CDR3 end, and the germline J gene fills in the rest. This chain links TRBV5-1 with TRBJ1-1, with D unclear. The V end was cut by 5 bases, the J end by 2 bases, with 10 bases between. Germline CDR1 SGHRS, CDR2 YFSETQ. There are 13 residues in the CDR3. The CDR3 DNA, read in part, is TGCGCCAGCAGGGCAGGAGAAAACACTGAA. This encodes CASRAGENTE. The CDR3, in full, reads CASRAGENTEAFF.

There are many counts of this clone. Read coverage stops 3 residues before the CDR3 terminus; the germline J gene supplies the remainder. This chain uses TRBV19 with TRBJ1-1, with TRBD1 as a possible D gene (6 bases). Per germline, CDR1 LNHDA and CDR2 SQIVND (reference sequence). The V and J ends lost 5 bases and 5 bases respectively, with 21 bases between them. This CDR3 is built from 16 residues. This CDR3 reads CASSPEVGGRRTEAFF. The covered CDR3 bases are TGTGCCAGTAGTCCAGAGGTGGGGGGGCGGCGAACTGAA.